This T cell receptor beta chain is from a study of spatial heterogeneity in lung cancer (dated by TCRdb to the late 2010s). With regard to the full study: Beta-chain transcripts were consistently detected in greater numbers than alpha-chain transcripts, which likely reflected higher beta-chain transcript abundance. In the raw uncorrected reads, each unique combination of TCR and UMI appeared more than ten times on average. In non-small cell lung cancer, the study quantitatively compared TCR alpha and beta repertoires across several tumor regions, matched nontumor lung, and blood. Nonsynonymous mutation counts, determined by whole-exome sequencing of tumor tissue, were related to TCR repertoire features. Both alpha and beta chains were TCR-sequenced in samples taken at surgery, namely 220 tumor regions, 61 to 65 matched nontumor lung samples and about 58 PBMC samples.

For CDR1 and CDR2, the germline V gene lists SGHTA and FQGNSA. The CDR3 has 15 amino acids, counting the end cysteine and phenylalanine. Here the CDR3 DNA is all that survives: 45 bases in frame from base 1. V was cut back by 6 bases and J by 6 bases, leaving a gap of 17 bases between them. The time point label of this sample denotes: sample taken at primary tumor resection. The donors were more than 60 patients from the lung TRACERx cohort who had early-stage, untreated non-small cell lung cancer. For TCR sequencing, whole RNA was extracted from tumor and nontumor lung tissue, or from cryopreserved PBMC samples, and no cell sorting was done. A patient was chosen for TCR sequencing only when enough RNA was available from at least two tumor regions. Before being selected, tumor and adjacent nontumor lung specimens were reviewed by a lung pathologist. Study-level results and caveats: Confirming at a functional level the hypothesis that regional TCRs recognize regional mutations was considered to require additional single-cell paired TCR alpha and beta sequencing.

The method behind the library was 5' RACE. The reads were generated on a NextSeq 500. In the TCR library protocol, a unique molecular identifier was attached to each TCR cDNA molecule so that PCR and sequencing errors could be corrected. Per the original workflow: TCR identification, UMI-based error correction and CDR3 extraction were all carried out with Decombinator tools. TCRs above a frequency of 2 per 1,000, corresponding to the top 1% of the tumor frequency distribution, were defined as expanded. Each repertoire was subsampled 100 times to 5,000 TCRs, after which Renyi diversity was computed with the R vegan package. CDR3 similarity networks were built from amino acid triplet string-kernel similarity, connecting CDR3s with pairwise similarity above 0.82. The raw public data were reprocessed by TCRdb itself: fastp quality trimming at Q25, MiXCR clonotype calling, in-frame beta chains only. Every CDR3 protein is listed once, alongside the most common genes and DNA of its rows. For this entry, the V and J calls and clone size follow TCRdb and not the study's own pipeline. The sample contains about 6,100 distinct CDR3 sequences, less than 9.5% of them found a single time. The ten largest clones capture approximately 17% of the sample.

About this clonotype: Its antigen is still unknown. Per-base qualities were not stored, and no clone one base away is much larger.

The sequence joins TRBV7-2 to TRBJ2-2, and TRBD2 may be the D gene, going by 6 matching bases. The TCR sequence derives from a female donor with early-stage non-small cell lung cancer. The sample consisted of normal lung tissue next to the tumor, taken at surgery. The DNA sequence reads TGTGCCAGCAGGGTCTCGGGGGTGATGGCCGGGGAGCTGTTTTTT. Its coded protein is CASRVSGVMAGELFF.